This T cell receptor (beta chain) is from a study of patients and donors after allogeneic stem cell transplantation. One entry per CDR3 protein, called by TCRdb with MiXCR from the RT-PCR reads. This repertoire shows about a million distinct CDR3 sequences, 18% found once; its top ten account for 6%. The TCR was taken from a human donor who was either an allogeneic HSCT recipient or a stem cell or donor lymphocyte infusion donor (not recorded which). It is not recorded whose cells these are; they may come from a transplant donor. Input material: blood, either unsorted or a sorted T cell fraction (not recorded which).

Here the CDR3 reads CASSQDVLAGGRKADTQYF. CDR3 DNA sequence: TGTGCCAGCAGCCAAGACGTCCTAGCGGGAGGCCGGAAGGCAGATACGCAGTATTTT. V usage is TRBV4-2 and J usage is TRBJ2-3; 11 positions match TRBD2. From germline, CDR1 is LGHNA and CDR2 YNFKEQ. Germline trimming cut 0 bases from V and 4 bases from J; bases unmatched to any gene: 12. This CDR3 has 19 residues.